This T cell receptor beta chain was recovered during a study of shared clonotypes between healthy human individuals. At the level of the study: Plates per donor: three CD4 naive, three CD4 memory, two CD8 naive, one CD8 memory.

There are 16 residues in the CDR3. Losses at the gene ends were 0 bases for V and 3 bases for J; bases not matched to a gene: 6. CDR1 and CDR2 (germline): SGDLS, YYNGEE. Replicate PCRs run on sorted subsets employed about 220 ng DNA, approximately 30,000 T cell genomes. Profiled with immunoSEQ multiplex PCR; TCRdb holds only in-frame clones, not every one. The sample has roughly 2.5 million clones, 85% to 95% seen once. Donors comprised only Caucasian adults living in Nashville, Tennessee. What was sequenced was naive CD4+ T cells sorted from blood. Specified subset: CD45RA+ positively selected. V and J are TRBV9 and TRBJ2-5, with 9 bases that match TRBD2. The receptor was derived from a man younger than 35 in good health. As DNA, the CDR3 is TGTGCCAGCAGCGTAGACAGACTAGCGGATGAAGAGACCCAGTACTTC. This sequence encodes CASSVDRLADEETQYF.